The 19 T cell receptor beta chains in this list originate from one sample, sequenced in a study of shared clonotypes between healthy human individuals (dated by TCRdb to 2018 to 2020). The library was prepared using the immunoSEQ multiplex PCR assay. The table comes from immuneACCESS by way of TCRdb, which keeps in-frame sequences with V and J called. Part of the clones is missing from these tables; in studies checked, under half for an unresolved V gene and the rest for unknown reasons. Here the sample has under 1,900,000 clones; about 98.5% occur a single time. Jointly, the top ten make up about 0.34% of the sample. The sequencing sample was made of naive CD4+ T cells sorted from blood. The cell subset or site label of this sample denotes: CD45RA+ positively selected. The receptors originated from a man aged 30 to 45 in good health.

This chain joins TRBV7-2 and TRBJ2-5; possible D gene TRBD2, 6 bases. V gave up 6 bases and J gave up 4 bases, with 21 bases separating them. Germline V gene sequence: CDR1 SGHTA, CDR2 FQGNSA. CDR3 length equals 16 residues. Here the CDR3 reads CASRTPGRGTAETQYF. The DNA for the CDR3 is TGTGCCAGCAGAACCCCGGGACGCGGGACGGCAGAGACCCAGTACTTC.

The rearrangement uses TRBV28 and TRBJ1-1; no definite D call. Trimming pared 6 bases from V and 6 bases from J, leaving 14 bases between. CDR3 length equals 13 residues. CDR1 and CDR2 from the germline V gene are MDHEN and SYDVKM. CDR3 in amino acids: CASSPPKVAEAFF. CDR3 nucleotides: TGTGCCAGCAGCCCACCTAAGGTAGCTGAAGCTTTCTTT.

The rearrangement links TRBV7-9 to TRBJ2-7; 9 bases map to TRBD1. The J segment lost 6 bases and the V segment lost 0 bases, leaving 9 bases of the junction unmatched. The CDR3 contains 16 residues. Germline CDR1 and CDR2: SEHNR and FQNEAQ (reference sequence). CDR3 amino acids: CASSLAWGQGDREQYF. CDR3 nucleotides: TGTGCCAGCAGCTTAGCTTGGGGACAGGGCGATCGCGAGCAGTACTTC.

This clone appeared a single time. J is TRBJ2-4 and V is TRBV27; D call uncertain. Germline V gives CDR1 MNHEY, CDR2 SMNVEV (reference sequence). This CDR3 comprises 14 residues. V was trimmed by 6 bases and J by 4 bases, leaving 13 bases between them. Here the CDR3 DNA reads TGTGCCAGCAGGCGTCAGGCAGAGAAAAACATTCAGTACTTC. It codes for CASRRQAEKNIQYF.

The chain joins TRBV19 to TRBJ2-7; the D is unclear. The CDR3 sequence is 14 residues long. Germline V gene data show CDR1 as LNHDA and CDR2 as SQIVND (reference sequence). V was pared by 5 bases and J by 1 base, with 12 bases between. CDR3 loop: CASSGRATSYEQYF. The CDR3 nucleotides read TGTGCCAGTAGTGGAAGGGCCACTTCCTACGAGCAGTACTTC.

The gene calls are TRBV9 and TRBJ2-5; 7 nucleotides match TRBD2. The CDR3 runs 18 residues. CDR1 is SGDLS and CDR2 is YYNGEE in the germline V gene. After removal of 0 bases from V and 2 bases from J, the junction contained 13 bases not matched to a gene. The CDR3 loop reads CASSVALGREARQETQYF. DNA for the CDR3: TGTGCCAGCAGCGTAGCTCTGGGCCGGGAGGCCCGACAAGAGACCCAGTACTTC.

The rearrangement joins TRBV19 to TRBJ1-2; 10 positions agree with TRBD1. Germline loops: CDR1 LNHDA, CDR2 SQIVND (reference sequence). V lost 4 bases, J lost 5 bases, and 4 bases stayed unmatched. This CDR3 comprises 14 residues. The DNA for the CDR3 is TGTGCCAGTAGTACTCGACAGGGGGCATATGGCTACACCTTC. This encodes CASSTRQGAYGYTF.

The chain recombines TRBV19 with TRBJ1-1; weak D call: TRBD1 (6 bases). The V end lost 1 base, the J end lost 6 bases, and 12 bases lay between the germline ends. The germline V gene encodes CDR1 LNHDA and CDR2 SQIVND (reference sequence). The CDR3 is made up of 14 amino acids. The CDR3 region is CASSIAPNRAEAFF. CDR3 coding DNA: TGTGCCAGTAGTATAGCTCCAAACAGGGCTGAAGCTTTCTTT.

This chain uses TRBV10-3 with TRBJ2-2; D ambiguous. V gave up 0 bases and J gave up 4 bases, with 18 bases separating them. This CDR3 contains 18 residues. CDR1 is ENHRY, CDR2 SYGVKD, per germline. The CDR3 sequence: CAISESWGRATGTGELFF. In nucleotides, the CDR3 is TGTGCCATCAGTGAGTCGTGGGGTAGGGCCACGGGCACCGGGGAGCTGTTTTTT.

The rearrangement uses TRBV7-2 and TRBJ1-5; D is unclear. Deletions cut 3 bases from V and 0 bases from J, with 12 bases between. Germline V gene lookup returns CDR1 SGHTA and CDR2 FQGNSA. There are 16 residues in the CDR3. CDR3 DNA sequence: TGTGCCAGCAGCTTTAACAGCCTGCCTAGCAATCAGCCCCAGCATTTT. The encoded protein is CASSFNSLPSNQPQHF.

The gene calls are TRBV29-1 and TRBJ2-1, with 9 bases matching TRBD2. The CDR3 runs 16 residues. The J segment lost 0 bases and the V segment lost 2 bases, leaving 5 bases of the junction unmatched. Germline values: CDR1 SQVTM, CDR2 ANQGSEA. For the CDR3, the DNA is TGCAGCGTTGAACCGACTAGCGGTAGCTCCTACAATGAGCAGTTCTTC. Its protein product is CSVEPTSGSSYNEQFF.

A note on this clone: Distinct nucleotide sequences in the sample also encode this CDR3. The genes are TRBV10-3 and TRBJ2-2; D gene uncertain. The germline V and J ends were trimmed by 0 bases and 2 bases, with 10 bases remaining between them. The CDR3 consists of 16 residues. CDR1 and CDR2 (germline): ENHRY, SYGVKD. CDR3 DNA: TGTGCCATCAGTGAGTCATGGGGATCCAACACCGGGGAGCTGTTTTTT. Its protein is CAISESWGSNTGELFF.

The CDR3 loop reads CASSLAPGLVLLENTIYF. Written as DNA, the CDR3 is TGCGCCAGCAGCTTGGCTCCGGGCCTGGTACTTCTTGAGAACACCATATATTTT. The chain is built from TRBV5-1 and TRBJ1-3; D not certain. V was clipped by 0 bases and J by 7 bases, with 23 bases between them. The CDR3 is made up of 18 amino acids. Germline V lookup: CDR1 SGHRS, CDR2 YFSETQ.

This clone was seen once. The J gene is TRBJ2-7, the V gene TRBV9; 7 nucleotides agree with TRBD2. This CDR3 has 16 amino acids. With V trimmed by 0 bases and J by 3 bases, 9 bases remained unmatched. Germline V gene sequence: CDR1 SGDLS, CDR2 YYNGEE. The CDR3 DNA reads as TGTGCCAGCAGCGTAGATCCGGGAGGCCTTGTCTACGAGCAGTACTTC. As protein: CASSVDPGGLVYEQYF.

The chain combines TRBV18 with TRBJ2-2, with D maybe TRBD1 (6 bases). V was clipped by 4 bases and J by 2 bases, with 14 bases between them. The CDR3 spans 16 residues. CDR1 and CDR2 (germline): KGHSH, LQKENI. CDR3 sequence reads: CASSLHREGNTGELFF. The CDR3 DNA reads as TGTGCCAGCTCACTCCACAGGGAAGGTAACACCGGGGAGCTGTTTTTT.

The CDR3 loop is CASSGRGPNQPQHF. The CDR3, as DNA: TGTGCCAGTTCCGGTAGGGGCCCCAATCAGCCCCAGCATTTT. The chain links TRBV25-1 to TRBJ1-5; TRBD1 is a possible D gene (5 bases). Germline assignment: CDR1 MGHDK and CDR2 SYGVNS. V lost 9 bases and J 3 bases, leaving 15 bases between the germline ends. The CDR3 covers 14 residues.

This clone was recorded once. The chain joins TRBV18 to TRBJ2-7, with unresolved D. The CDR3 spans 15 residues. The germline V and J ends were trimmed by 0 bases and 6 bases, with 15 bases remaining between them. Germline values: CDR1 KGHSH, CDR2 LQKENI. CDR3 nucleotide sequence: TGTGCCAGCTCACCACCCCGTCCGGGTGGCGGCGAGCAGTACTTC. Residues: CASSPPRPGGGEQYF.

This chain links TRBV7-3 with TRBJ1-1; no definite D call. V was cut by 2 bases and J by 1 base, with 5 bases left in between. CDR3 length: 13 residues. The V gene's germline CDR1 is SGHTA and CDR2 FQGTGA. This CDR3 reads CASSLQSNTEAFF. CDR3 bases: TGTGCCAGCAGCTTACAATCGAACACTGAAGCTTTCTTT.

This chain links TRBV7-9 with TRBJ2-7, with TRBD1 matching over 7 bases. V gave up 1 base and J gave up 0 bases; unmatched junction bases: 9. CDR1 is SEHNR, CDR2 FQNEAQ, per germline (reference sequence). CDR3 length: 17 amino acids. The CDR3 sequence is CASSLGQSGQNSYEQYF. DNA of the CDR3: TGTGCCAGCAGCTTAGGTCAATCGGGACAGAACTCCTACGAGCAGTACTTC.